The 16 T cell receptor beta chains below come from one sample, sequenced in a study of T cells in women clearing cervical HPV infection. Sequencing used immunoSEQ multiplex PCR; TCRdb keeps in-frame clones, though not all of them. The listing records tens of thousands of clones. Sample: blood buffy coat. These receptors all stem from a woman aged 18 to 75 with a cervical HPV16 infection that either progressed to CIN3+ or cleared (not recorded which).

Details on this clone: The read finishes 3 residues shy of the CDR3 end, and the germline J gene is used to complete it. The chain is built from TRBV20-1 and TRBJ2-3; 9 bases align to TRBD1. CDR1 is DFQATT, CDR2 SNEGSKA, per germline (reference sequence). Losses at the gene ends were 4 bases for V and 2 bases for J; bases not matched to a gene: 4. This CDR3 comprises 14 residues. The sequenced CDR3 bases are TGCAGTGCTAAACAGGGGGCCTCCACAGATACG. Encoded protein: CSAKQGASTDT. From start to end, the CDR3 is CSAKQGASTDTQYF.

Remarks on this clone: The CDR3 end falls 3 residues outside the read, so it is completed with the germline J gene. This chain joins TRBV11-3 and TRBJ2-1; the D gene could be TRBD1 or TRBD2 (7 bases each). Germline V CDR1 and CDR2: SGHNT, YENEEA. CDR3 size: 15 residues. V dropped 1 base and J dropped 8 bases, with 15 bases sitting between them. The CDR3: CASSLGEGRGYEQFF. Partial CDR3 DNA: TGTGCCAGCAGCTTAGGGGAGGGCAGGGGGTATGAG.

In regard to this clone: With the read ending 3 residues before the CDR3 end, the germline J gene is used to fill in that end. The rearrangement uses TRBV7-3 and TRBJ2-7; the match to TRBD2 covers 10 bases. The germline CDR1 and CDR2 sequences are SGHTA and FQGTGA. The trim removed 8 bases at V and 1 base at J, leaving 5 bases unmatched. The length of the CDR3 is 14 residues. CDR3 sequence reads: CASELAGDSYEQYF. Partial CDR3 DNA: TGTGCCAGCGAGCTAGCGGGGGATTCCTACGAG.

Notes on this clone: The read ends 3 residues early relative to the CDR3; the germline J gene fills the gap. The gene calls are TRBV29-1 and TRBJ1-4; no firm D call. The germline V gene encodes CDR1 SQVTM and CDR2 ANQGSEA. Trimming shortened V by 8 bases and J by 8 bases, and 18 bases separated the two germline ends. The CDR3 has 13 residues. CDR3 in amino acids: CSPYPGSNEKLFF. Partial CDR3 DNA: TGCAGCCCCTACCCAGGCAGCAACGAAAAA.

Note on this clone: The read finishes 3 residues shy of the CDR3 end, and the germline J gene is used to complete it. The chain is built from TRBV2 and TRBJ2-1; 13 nucleotides line up with TRBD2. From germline, CDR1 is SNHLY and CDR2 FYNNEI. The CDR3 covers 14 residues. The junction had 3 bases not matched to a gene; V was cut back by 6 bases and J by 7 bases. The sequenced CDR3 bases are TGTGCCAGCAGGAAGACTAGCGGGGGGAATGAG. It translates to CASRKTSGGNE. Given in full, the CDR3 is CASRKTSGGNEQFF.

As regards this clone: The read gets to within 3 residues of the CDR3 end, and the germline J gene fills in the rest. The chain employs TRBV5-1 and TRBJ1-1; D possibly corresponds to TRBD1 (6 bases). The V and J ends lost 0 bases and 4 bases respectively, with 10 bases between them. The CDR3 sequence is 14 residues long. CDR1 is SGHRS and CDR2 is YFSETQ in the germline V gene. This CDR3 is CASSLAGGGTEAFF. The CDR3 DNA, read in part, is TGCGCCAGCAGCTTGGCGGGAGGGGGCACTGAA.

As for this clone: The read terminates 3 residues before the CDR3 end, so the remaining end is supplied by the germline J gene. This chain connects TRBV5-4 to TRBJ2-1, with 9 bases lining up with TRBD2. With 3 bases clipped from V and 6 bases from J, the junction kept 7 bases outside the gene matches. The CDR3 totals 15 residues. Germline V lookup: CDR1 SGHNT, CDR2 YYREEE (reference sequence). This CDR3 is CASSSPGGGGNEQFF. The DNA read from the CDR3 is TGTGCCAGCAGCTCTCCCGGCGGGGGGGGCAATGAG.

About this clone: The missing CDR3 end, 3 residues past where the read stops, is filled in from the germline J gene. The chain links TRBV2 to TRBJ1-2, with D tentatively TRBD1 (5 bases). CDR3 length equals 15 residues. The germline V gene encodes CDR1 SNHLY and CDR2 FYNNEI. The CDR3 region is CASRGLDTPLRGYTF. CDR3 bases read: TGTGCCAGCAGGGGATTGGACACTCCTTTAAGGGGC.

This CDR3 is CASGLQGSIQYF. The CDR3 DNA, read in part, is TGTGCCTCTGGACTACAAGGTAGCATT. The V call is TRBV5-4, the J call TRBJ2-4, with D possibly being TRBD2 (6 bases). The missing CDR3 end, 3 residues past where the read stops, is filled in from the germline J gene. V was shortened by 10 bases and J by 9 bases, with 17 bases between the two germline ends. This CDR3 comprises 12 residues. CDR1 and CDR2 (germline): SGHNT, YYREEE (reference sequence).

By frequency, this clone is medium-sized. The read gets to within 3 residues of the CDR3 end, and the germline J gene fills in the rest. The rearrangement uses TRBV30 and TRBJ2-3, with 7 nucleotides matching TRBD2. In germline, CDR1 is GTSNPN, CDR2 SVGIG (reference sequence). The J segment lost 1 base and the V segment lost 5 bases, leaving 3 bases of the junction unmatched. This CDR3 region has 13 residues. The sequenced CDR3 bases are TGTGCCTGGGGACGGGGGGGCACAGATACG. This encodes CAWGRGGTDT. The whole CDR3 sequence is CAWGRGGTDTQYF.

Notes on this clone: The read terminates 3 residues ahead of where the CDR3 ends, so the germline J gene completes it. V is TRBV29-1 and J is TRBJ1-2; 7 positions match TRBD1. This CDR3 contains 13 residues. The junction had 1 base not matched to a gene; V was cut back by 0 bases and J by 3 bases. Germline values: CDR1 SQVTM, CDR2 ANQGSEA. CDR3 amino acids: CSVEEGTDYGYTF. The sequenced CDR3 bases are TGCAGCGTTGAAGAAGGGACAGACTATGGC.

Comments on this clone: The CDR3 end falls 3 residues outside the read, so it is completed with the germline J gene. This sequence joins TRBV2 and TRBJ1-6, with 9 bases lining up with TRBD1. The J segment lost 0 bases and the V segment lost 6 bases, leaving 6 bases of the junction unmatched. Germline values: CDR1 SNHLY, CDR2 FYNNEI. The CDR3 extends over 17 amino acids. The CDR3 bases that were read are TGTGCCAGCAGAGTGACAGGGGGAGACTCCTATAATTCACCC. Translated: CASRVTGGDSYNSP. The entire CDR3 is CASRVTGGDSYNSPLHF.

A remark on this clone: The read falls 3 residues short of the CDR3 end, and the missing part is taken from the germline J gene. This sequence joins TRBV5-1 and TRBJ2-5, with D perhaps matching TRBD1 (6 bases). V was cut by 4 bases and J by 4 bases, with 11 bases left in between. This CDR3 is 13 amino acids long. CDR1 is SGHRS, CDR2 YFSETQ, per germline. The covered CDR3 bases are TGCGCCAGCAGCCAGGGGCAAGGAGAGACC. Translation: CASSQGQGET. The entire CDR3 reads CASSQGQGETQYF. Supplemented by reference TRBV5-1 and TRBJ2-5, the full variable domain reads KAGVTQTPRYLIKTRGQQVTLSCSPISGHRSVSWYQQTPGQGLQFLFEYFSETQRNKGNFPGRFSGRQFSNSRSEMNVSTLELGDSALYLCASSQGQGETQYFGPGTRLLVL.

Considering frequency, this clone is medium-sized. The DNA ends 3 residues before the CDR3 does, and the rest of the CDR3 is filled in from the germline J gene. Different DNA sequences within this sample yield the same CDR3. This chain links TRBV5-5 with TRBJ1-1, with D perhaps TRBD1 (6 bases). The CDR3 is made up of 13 amino acids. Germline assignment: CDR1 SGHKS and CDR2 YYEKEE (reference sequence). V gave up 2 bases and J gave up 4 bases, with 9 bases separating them. CDR3: CASSFQGGTEAFF. CDR3 DNA, as far as it was read: TGTGCCAGCAGCTTTCAAGGGGGCACTGAA. Complete variable domain (other parts from reference TRBV5-5 and TRBJ1-1): DAGVTQSPTHLIKTRGQQVTLRCSPISGHKSVSWYQQVLGQGPQFIFQYYEKEERGRGNFPDRFSARQFPNYSSELNVNALLLGDSALYLCASSFQGGTEAFFGQGTRLTVV.

To note about this clone: With the read ending 3 residues before the CDR3 end, the germline J gene is used to fill in that end. The chain uses TRBV18 and TRBJ2-7; 8 positions agree with TRBD1. The V gene end was trimmed by 3 bases and the J gene end by 4 bases; junction bases not matched to a gene: 8. CDR1 is KGHSH, CDR2 LQKENI, per germline. The length of the CDR3 is 15 residues. The CDR3 is CASSPLVGQAYEQYF. The covered CDR3 bases are TGTGCCAGCTCACCTCTGGTGGGACAGGCGTACGAG.

As regards this clone: The read finishes 3 residues shy of the CDR3 end, and the germline J gene is used to complete it. This chain connects TRBV19 to TRBJ2-1, with D perhaps matching TRBD2 (5 bases). The CDR3 loop spans 16 amino acids. The V and J ends lost 4 bases and 6 bases respectively, with 19 bases between them. In germline, CDR1 is LNHDA, CDR2 SQIVND (reference sequence). CDR3 bases read: TGTGCCAGTAGTACCGTGGGCGTAGGAGGATTCAATGAG. Residues: CASSTVGVGGFNE. The whole CDR3 region reads CASSTVGVGGFNEQFF.